This T cell receptor beta chain was documented in a study of blood T cell repertoires in COVID-19. Study-level background: Acute and convalescent COVID-19 samples came from the United States, Italy and Spain. The analysed material was cDNA or gDNA that came from T cells, B-cell-depleted T cells, or PBMCs.

Germline CDR1 and CDR2: SGHVS and FNYEAQ. The junction had 5 bases not matched to a gene; V was cut back by 1 base and J by 2 bases. The CDR3 is 17 amino acids. In the original analysis: Nucleated cell number was recorded as an estimate derived from reference gene primer amplification. Profiling relied on immunoSEQ multiplex PCR, and the TCRdb table lists in-frame clones only, not all of them. V, J and clone size reflect that table, while D and trimming were determined from the DNA. The data hold approximately 180,000 clones, with 85% to 90% observed a single time. The sequenced material came from peripheral blood. This sequence was found in a human donor in a cohort sampled during active COVID-19. The V gene is TRBV7-6, the J gene TRBJ2-3; TRBD2 matches at 11 bases. CDR3 coding DNA: TGTGCCAGCAGCTTAGGGCGACTAGCGGGGTCCACAGATACGCAGTATTTT. As protein: CASSLGRLAGSTDTQYF.